This TCR beta chain was recovered during a study of Ad26.COV2.S vaccination and SARS-CoV-2 variants. Generated by immunoSEQ multiplex PCR, the TCRdb table keeps only in-frame clones and is missing some. The top ten hold 2% to 2.5% of the sample, which has about 320,000 clones, around four fifths seen once. Between the trimmed V and J ends, which lost 1 base and 5 bases, there was a span of 12 bases. CDR1 is SGHRS, CDR2 YFSETQ, per germline. CDR3 length: 14 residues. Treatment here: 15 to 20 received Ad26.COV2.S at low or high dose, single or two shots; 5 received placebo; per-sample allocation not given. Collection of the samples took place on day 63 after the first injection of vaccine or placebo. As to this clone: The sample contains more than one DNA sequence encoding this CDR3.

The material was peripheral blood, obtained in a trial of Ad26.COV2.S vaccine versus placebo. The sequence derives from a person between 18 and 60 years old who received the Ad26.COV2.S COVID-19 vaccine or a placebo. This rearrangement joins TRBV5-1 to TRBJ1-1; tentatively, D is TRBD1 (6 bases). Written as DNA, the CDR3 is TGCGCCAGCAGCTTGAATGGAGGGGGGACTGAAGCTTTCTTT. Protein sequence: CASSLNGGGTEAFF. The whole variable domain, remainder taken from reference TRBV5-1 and TRBJ1-1, is KAGVTQTPRYLIKTRGQQVTLSCSPISGHRSVSWYQQTPGQGLQFLFEYFSETQRNKGNFPGRFSGRQFSNSRSEMNVSTLELGDSALYLCASSLNGGGTEAFFGQGTRLTVV.